Sequencing of this T cell receptor (beta chain) was carried out in a study of blood T cell repertoires in COVID-19. Study-wide background: Samples representing acute and convalescent COVID-19 were sourced from the United States, Italy and Spain. From T cells, B-cell-depleted T cells, or PBMCs came the material, which was cDNA or gDNA.

As processed by the authors: Reference gene primers were amplified, and this amplification served to estimate nucleated cell counts. Measured with immunoSEQ multiplex PCR; TCRdb has only the in-frame clones, and not every one. D and trimming were read from the DNA, whereas the V and J calls and clone size are those reported in that table. The sample includes around 260,000 clones, 80% to 90% of them seen just once. The CDR3 runs to 15 residues. The junction had 3 bases not matched to a gene; V was cut back by 2 bases and J by 9 bases. Germline assignment: CDR1 KGHSH and CDR2 LQKENI. Two negative PCRs, clearance, or symptom resolution were required of recovered Cohort 3 donors.

The rearrangement links TRBV18 to TRBJ1-6, with 11 bases fitting TRBD1. The material sequenced was PBMCs or T cells enriched from blood (not recorded which). The TCR originated in a woman in her twenties or thirties who had recovered from COVID-19. The CDR3 is CASSPMDRGPSPLHF. Here the CDR3 DNA reads TGTGCCAGCTCACCAATGGACAGGGGGCCTTCACCCCTCCACTTT.